Each of the 13 T cell receptor beta chains below was sequenced from the same sample in a study of identical twins (dated by TCRdb to about 2016). The library came from 5' RACE. Sequencing took place on an Illumina HiSeq 2000. TCRdb ran its own pipeline on the public reads, namely fastp trimming at Q25 and MiXCR clone calling, and kept in-frame beta chains. Every entry covers one CDR3 protein and lists the most common genes and DNA from its rows. Recorded for this sample are under 500,000 distinct CDR3 sequences; roughly 13% of them occurred a single time. The ten largest clones add up to approximately 0.98% of the sample. These records were also assigned to another study, of yellow fever vaccine responses in identical twins.

Sequenced: CD4+ T cells sorted from blood. These receptors came from a young woman in good health.

This clonotype occurred a few times. The V gene is TRBV29-1, the J gene TRBJ2-7, with a weak D call TRBD2 (5 bases). With 3 bases removed from V and 5 bases from J, the gap between germline ends came to 11 bases. The germline V gene has CDR1 SQVTM and CDR2 ANQGSEA. The CDR3 spans 12 residues. The CDR3 DNA sequence: TGCAGCGTTGACGGGATGAACCACGAGCAGTACTTC. Protein sequence: CSVDGMNHEQYF.

Only a few counts were recorded for this clonotype. The CDR3 bases are TGTGCCAGCAGCTTAGATCAGGGGACCATTCAGTACTTC. It specifies CASSLDQGTIQYF. The gene calls are TRBV11-2 and TRBJ2-4; maybe TRBD1 (6 bases). This CDR3 contains 13 residues. With 0 bases removed from V and 9 bases from J, the gap between germline ends came to 9 bases. CDR1 is SGHAT and CDR2 is FQNNGV in the germline V gene.

The genes are TRBV18 and TRBJ2-7, with D perhaps TRBD2 (5 bases). V was clipped by 8 bases and J by 4 bases, with 18 bases between them. CDR1 and CDR2 (germline): KGHSH, LQKENI. CDR3 length equals 14 residues. The DNA of the CDR3 is TGTGCCAGCACCGTCGGCCACGGGGAGTACGAGCAGTACTTC. Its protein product is CASTVGHGEYEQYF. Based on the CDR3 plus reference TRBV18 and TRBJ2-7, the full variable domain is NAGVMQNPRHLVRRRGQEARLRCSPMKGHSHVYWYRQLPEEGLKFMVYLQKENIIDESGMPKERFSAEFPKEGPSILRIQQVVRGDSAAYFCASTVGHGEYEQYFGPGTRLTVT.

This clonotype has just a few counts. The chain carries TRBV20-1 and TRBJ2-7; a possible D gene is TRBD2 (6 bases). The germline gives CDR1 DFQATT, CDR2 SNEGSKA (reference sequence). Trimming pared 3 bases from V and 3 bases from J, leaving 21 bases between. The CDR3 has 16 residues. CDR3 in amino acids: CSASRAGLAQLYEQYF. DNA for the CDR3: TGCAGTGCTAGTAGGGCTGGCCTAGCGCAACTCTACGAGCAGTACTTC.

In its sample, this clonotype was seen a few times. J is TRBJ2-2 and V is TRBV4-3; D call uncertain. CDR3 length: 13 residues. Trimming left V 0 bases short and J 7 bases short, with 6 bases between. Germline CDR1 LGHNA, CDR2 YSLEER. CDR3 sequence (DNA): TGCGCCAGCAGCCAAGATTTCGGCGGGGAGCTGTTTTTT. It is translated as CASSQDFGGELFF.

This clonotype turned up a few times. V usage is TRBV13 and J usage is TRBJ2-3; the D is unclear. CDR3 length equals 13 residues. V was trimmed by 5 bases and J by 3 bases, leaving 9 bases between them. CDR1 and CDR2 from the germline V gene are PRHDT and FYEKMQ (reference sequence). The DNA for the CDR3 is TGTGCCAGCAGCACAAGAAAGACAGATACGCAGTATTTT. Protein: CASSTRKTDTQYF.

This clonotype was counted at least ten times. This rearrangement joins TRBV6-5 to TRBJ2-6; unclear D gene. The germline V gene encodes CDR1 MNHEY and CDR2 SVGAGI. The CDR3 has 13 amino acids. V was trimmed by 4 bases and J by 3 bases, leaving 4 bases between them. CDR3 DNA: TGTGCCAGCAGTTCTATTGGGGCCAACGTCCTGACTTTC. Amino acid sequence: CASSSIGANVLTF.

The rearrangement links TRBV6-5 to TRBJ2-2, with D possibly being TRBD2 (7 bases). V lost 2 bases and J 5 bases, leaving 18 bases between the germline ends. The CDR3 has 17 amino acids. Looked up from germline, CDR1 is MNHEY and CDR2 is SVGAGI. The CDR3 is CASSYRPHREGTGELFF. The CDR3 DNA sequence: TGTGCCAGCAGTTACCGCCCCCACAGGGAGGGTACCGGGGAGCTGTTTTTT.

This clonotype came up a few times. The chain carries TRBV20-1 and TRBJ1-4; D unclear. Germline V gives CDR1 DFQATT, CDR2 SNEGSKA (reference sequence). This CDR3 is built from 13 residues. V gave up 0 bases and J gave up 8 bases, with 10 bases separating them. CDR3 in DNA: TGCAGTGCTAGAGATAAGGTGGCAGAAAAACTGTTTTTT. This sequence encodes CSARDKVAEKLFF.

This clonotype has a handful of counts. The rearrangement uses TRBV7-2 and TRBJ2-7; D possibly uses TRBD1 or TRBD2 (5 bases each). Trimming took off 5 bases at V and 6 bases at J, with 20 bases between the two ends. The CDR3 loop spans 15 amino acids. Germline assignment: CDR1 SGHTA and CDR2 FQGNSA. The CDR3 bases are TGTGCCAGCAGCCCCGCAGGGAGTCAGGGTAGCGAGCAGTACTTC. Translation: CASSPAGSQGSEQYF. The full variable domain, its missing parts supplied by reference TRBV7-2 and TRBJ2-7, is GAGVSQSPSNKVTEKGKDVELRCDPISGHTALYWYRQSLGQGLEFLIYFQGNSAPDKSGLPSDRFSAERTGGSVSTLTIQRTQQEDSAVYLCASSPAGSQGSEQYFGPGTRLTVT.

The chain employs TRBV10-3 and TRBJ2-1, with 10 bases aligning to TRBD2. From germline, CDR1 is ENHRY and CDR2 SYGVKD. V dropped 6 bases and J dropped 9; count of bases not matched to a gene: 11. There are 15 residues in the CDR3. In nucleotides, the CDR3 is TGTGCCATCAGGGGGGCTAGCGGGAGAGGTAGTGAGCAGTTCTTC. Translation: CAIRGASGRGSEQFF.

The chain links TRBV29-1 to TRBJ1-2; D is unresolved. V lost 2 bases and J 8 bases, leaving 12 bases between the germline ends. This CDR3 has 12 residues. Germline CDR1 SQVTM, CDR2 ANQGSEA. CDR3 sequence: CSVEYGSYGYTF. CDR3 DNA: TGCAGCGTTGAATACGGGTCGTACGGCTACACCTTC.

On this clonotype: One end of the junction is discordant with germline, which a read error may explain. V and J are TRBV18 and TRBJ2-3; possibly TRBD1 for D (5 bases). Germline V gene data show CDR1 as KGHSH and CDR2 as LQKENI. The CDR3 runs 13 residues. CDR3 in DNA: TGTGCCAGCTCACCAATCAGCACAGGTACGCAGTATTTT. Translation gives CASSPISTGTQYF.